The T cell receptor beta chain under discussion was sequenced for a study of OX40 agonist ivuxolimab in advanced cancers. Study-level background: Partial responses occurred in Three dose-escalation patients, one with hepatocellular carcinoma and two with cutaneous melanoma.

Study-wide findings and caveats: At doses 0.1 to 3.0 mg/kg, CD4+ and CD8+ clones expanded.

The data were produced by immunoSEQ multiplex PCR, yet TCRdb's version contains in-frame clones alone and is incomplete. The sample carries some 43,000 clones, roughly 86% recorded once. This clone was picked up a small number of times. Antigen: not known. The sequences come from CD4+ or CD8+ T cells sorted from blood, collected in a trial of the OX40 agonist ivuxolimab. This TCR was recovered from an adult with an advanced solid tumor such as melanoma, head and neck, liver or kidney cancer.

CDR3 sequence reads: CASSLEQFLSVCNQPQHF. In nucleotides, the CDR3 is TGCGCCAGCAGCTTGGAACAGTTCTTATCCGTCTGCAATCAGCCCCAGCATTTT. The chain uses TRBV5-1 and TRBJ1-5; unclear D gene. Trimming removed 0 bases at V and 2 bases at J, with 18 bases between. The germline V gene encodes CDR1 SGHRS and CDR2 YFSETQ. This CDR3 region has 18 residues.